Listed here is a single T cell receptor (beta chain). The antigen remains undetermined. This specimen comes from a study of cytomegalovirus exposure and HLA in healthy donors. Study-level points and caveats: Researchers left out some V segments, among them TRBV6-2 and TRBV6-3, as indistinguishable.

PCR primers comprised 60 Vbeta and 13 Jbeta primers. Measured with immunoSEQ multiplex PCR; TCRdb has only the in-frame clones, and not every one. This sample has 150,000 or so clones; more than 70% occur once, and the top ten carry around 6.6%. The CDR3 loop spans 13 amino acids. V gave up 4 bases and J gave up 0 bases, with 4 bases separating them. Looked up from germline, CDR1 is MGHDK and CDR2 is SYGVNS. Input material: PBMCs. The clonotype comes from a male donor in good health and CMV-seropositive. The rearrangement joins TRBV25-1 to TRBJ1-5; no definite D call. The CDR3 sequence: CASSGHSNQPQHF. The CDR3 nucleotides read TGTGCCAGCAGTGGACATAGCAATCAGCCCCAGCATTTT.